These T cell receptor beta chains were read from a single sample in a study of monozygotic twins with inflammatory bowel disease. TCRdb re-called the 5' RACE reads; one entry per CDR3 protein, DNA not given. This sample contains approximately 330,000 distinct CDR3 sequences. Sequenced: blood. These TCRs come from a human donor with ulcerative colitis or Crohn's disease, or a healthy co-twin of an affected twin (not recorded which). Each CDR3 is given with its conserved first and last residue.

CDR3 length: 15; V gene: TRBV7-2; J gene: TRBJ2-4; CDR3 protein: CASSITSGGGNIQYF
CDR3 length: 13; V gene: TRBV6-1; J gene: TRBJ2-3; CDR3 protein: CASSEFYTDTQYF
CDR3 length: 14; V gene: TRBV12-3/TRBV12-4; J gene: TRBJ1-3; CDR3 protein: CASRRGASGNTIYF
CDR3 length: 14; V gene: TRBV20-1; J gene: TRBJ2-2; CDR3 protein: CSAGNRGGTGELFF
CDR3 length: 16; V gene: TRBV5-1; J gene: TRBJ2-1; CDR3 protein: CASSLRTSVSYNEQFF
CDR3 length: 13; V gene: TRBV7-6; J gene: TRBJ2-7; CDR3 protein: CASSLFGGGEQYF
CDR3 length: 16; V gene: TRBV18; J gene: TRBJ2-1; CDR3 protein: CASSPRGREGDNEQFF
CDR3 length: 15; V gene: TRBV6-5; J gene: TRBJ2-3; CDR3 protein: CASSFRGQGTDTQYF
CDR3 length: 16; V gene: TRBV5-1; J gene: TRBJ1-4; CDR3 protein: CASSLAEDRGREKLFF
CDR3 length: 15; V gene: TRBV10-2; J gene: TRBJ2-3; CDR3 protein: CASSPGGAHTDTQYF
CDR3 length: 15; V gene: TRBV3-1; J gene: TRBJ2-7; CDR3 protein: CASSQFRDRVYEQYF
CDR3 length: 14; V gene: TRBV28; J gene: TRBJ2-4; CDR3 protein: CASSFDRVINIQYF
CDR3 length: 16; V gene: TRBV6-2/TRBV6-3; J gene: TRBJ1-1; CDR3 protein: CASTSRQGTTSHEAFF
CDR3 length: 15; V gene: TRBV28; J gene: TRBJ2-2; CDR3 protein: CASSLYNGNTGELFF
CDR3 length: 16; V gene: TRBV20-1; J gene: TRBJ2-1; CDR3 protein: CSAQIHALAVYNEQFF
CDR3 length: 13; V gene: TRBV12-5; J gene: TRBJ2-3; CDR3 protein: CASGLSSTDTQYF
CDR3 length: 14; V gene: TRBV29-1; J gene: TRBJ2-3; CDR3 protein: CSVGKGATTDTQYF
CDR3 length: 17; V gene: TRBV5-5; J gene: TRBJ2-1; CDR3 protein: CASSLGAGTESYNEQFF
CDR3 length: 15; V gene: TRBV15; J gene: TRBJ2-2; CDR3 protein: CATSRVWEHTGELFF
CDR3 length: 13; V gene: TRBV19; J gene: TRBJ2-1; CDR3 protein: CASSIGALLEQFF
CDR3 length: 14; V gene: TRBV3-1; J gene: TRBJ1-1; CDR3 protein: CASSQLGSKHEAFF
CDR3 length: 15; V gene: TRBV12-3/TRBV12-4; J gene: TRBJ2-2; CDR3 protein: CASSPGQGVTGELFF
CDR3 length: 14; V gene: TRBV5-1; J gene: TRBJ1-2; CDR3 protein: CASSRQTGDYGYTF
CDR3 length: 15; V gene: TRBV5-6; J gene: TRBJ1-1; CDR3 protein: CASSLFRIMNTEAFF
CDR3 length: 15; V gene: TRBV9; J gene: TRBJ2-5; CDR3 protein: CASSLAPLLQETQYF
CDR3 length: 14; V gene: TRBV7-9; J gene: TRBJ1-2; CDR3 protein: CASSLGDSVKGYTF
CDR3 length: 15; V gene: TRBV28; J gene: TRBJ2-3; CDR3 protein: CASSPGLIVTDTQYF
CDR3 length: 16; V gene: TRBV11-2; J gene: TRBJ2-3; CDR3 protein: CASSLEIPGGADTQYF
CDR3 length: 15; V gene: TRBV27; J gene: TRBJ2-7; CDR3 protein: CASSPSYGARYEQYF
CDR3 length: 13; V gene: TRBV20-1; J gene: TRBJ1-5; CDR3 protein: CSAGWGAGQPQHF
CDR3 length: 14; V gene: TRBV29-1; J gene: TRBJ2-1; CDR3 protein: CAGGTSGRANEQFF
CDR3 length: 13; V gene: TRBV3-1; J gene: TRBJ2-5; CDR3 protein: CASAPEFQETQYF
CDR3 length: 12; V gene: TRBV6-5; J gene: TRBJ1-4; CDR3 protein: CATKEVDEKLFF
CDR3 length: 15; V gene: TRBV20-1; J gene: TRBJ1-1; CDR3 protein: CSASRGGIANTEAFF
CDR3 length: 14; V gene: TRBV4-1; J gene: TRBJ2-2; CDR3 protein: CASSPLETTGELFF
CDR3 length: 16; V gene: TRBV28; J gene: TRBJ1-2; CDR3 protein: CASSLQGAQLNYGYTF
CDR3 length: 14; V gene: TRBV5-4; J gene: TRBJ2-5; CDR3 protein: CASSRGREQETQYF
CDR3 length: 14; V gene: TRBV5-6; J gene: TRBJ2-3; CDR3 protein: CASSWAVKGDTQYF
CDR3 length: 15; V gene: TRBV27; J gene: TRBJ1-4; CDR3 protein: CASSRRGGLNEKLFF
CDR3 length: 13; V gene: TRBV18; J gene: TRBJ1-1; CDR3 protein: CASSPDINTEAFF
CDR3 length: 14; V gene: TRBV27; J gene: TRBJ2-2; CDR3 protein: CDSSSGTGTGELFF
CDR3 length: 13; V gene: TRBV18; J gene: TRBJ1-4; CDR3 protein: CASSREADEKLFF
CDR3 length: 13; V gene: TRBV12-3/TRBV12-4; J gene: TRBJ2-1; CDR3 protein: CASSLVAVAEQFF
CDR3 length: 14; V gene: TRBV12-3/TRBV12-4; J gene: TRBJ1-2; CDR3 protein: CASSRTGGIYGYTF
CDR3 length: 13; V gene: TRBV5-5; J gene: TRBJ2-5; CDR3 protein: CASSIGRVETQYF